This T cell receptor (beta chain) appears in the sequencing data of a study of graft-versus-host responses after intestinal transplantation. Study conclusions and caveats: Detected in recipient marrow were GvH clones, some of which were first observed in ileum or blood.

This CDR3 is built from 17 residues. Trimming shortened V by 0 bases and J by 5 bases, and 17 bases separated the two germline ends. The V gene's germline CDR1 is SGHAT and CDR2 FQDESV (reference sequence). A word on this clone: Its antigen is not identified. Distinct nucleotide sequences in the sample also encode this CDR3.

The assay was immunoSEQ multiplex PCR, and TCRdb's table has in-frame clones only and misses some. The sample shows over 950 clones, approximately 83% of them seen only once. The TCR originated in a human patient who received an intestinal transplant, so some T cells may come from the graft donor. V is TRBV11-1 and J is TRBJ2-1, with D possibly being TRBD2 (7 bases). The sequences come from PBMCs, collected 7 days after intestinal transplantation. The CDR3 DNA reads as TGTGCCAGCAGCTTAGCGAGTTGGGAGGGGGGGAACAATGAGCAGTTCTTC. It codes for CASSLASWEGGNNEQFF.